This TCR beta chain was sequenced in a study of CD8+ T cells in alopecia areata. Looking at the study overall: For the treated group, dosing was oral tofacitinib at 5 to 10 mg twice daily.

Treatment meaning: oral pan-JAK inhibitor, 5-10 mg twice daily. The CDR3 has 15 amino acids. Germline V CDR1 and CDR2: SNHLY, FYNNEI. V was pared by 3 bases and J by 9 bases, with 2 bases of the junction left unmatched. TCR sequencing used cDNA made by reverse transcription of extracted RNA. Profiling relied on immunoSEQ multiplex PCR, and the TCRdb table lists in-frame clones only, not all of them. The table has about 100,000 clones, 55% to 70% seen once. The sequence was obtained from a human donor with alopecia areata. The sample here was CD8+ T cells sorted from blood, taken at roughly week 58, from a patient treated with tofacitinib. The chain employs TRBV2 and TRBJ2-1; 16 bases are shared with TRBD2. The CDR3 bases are TGTGCCAGCAGTGATGGGACTAGCGGGGGGGTTGAGCAGTTCTTC. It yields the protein CASSDGTSGGVEQFF.